Listed below are T cell receptor beta chains from one sample, sequenced in a study of human T cells and chemical hapten exposure. From the RACE reads, TCRdb called clonotypes with MiXCR, one entry per CDR3 protein. The sample carries fewer than 500,000 distinct CDR3 sequences, approximately 4.4% recorded once. The sample here was whole blood, taken in connection with sensitization to the hapten diphenylcyclopropenone (DPC). The receptors here all came from a woman aged 50 to 60 with alopecia areata. Some clones in this sample may be carry-over from other donors' samples. Both conserved end residues are part of each CDR3. D genes are given only for firm matches. Clone size appears in some rows only: once, few, many, or a class for an expanded clone.

v_call: TRBV5-1
clone_size: many
j_call: TRBJ1-2
d_call: -
cdr3_aa: CASSLTQGIANYGYTF
cdr3_nt: TGCGCCAGCAGCTTAACCCAGGGGATAGCTAACTATGGCTACACCTTC

v_call: TRBV3-1
clone_size: few
j_call: TRBJ1-5
d_call: TRBD1
cdr3_aa: CASSQGPDRGEQPQHF
cdr3_nt: TGTGCCAGCAGCCAAGGCCCTGACAGGGGCGAACAGCCCCAGCATTTT

v_call: TRBV7-9
clone_size: many
j_call: TRBJ1-2
d_call: -
cdr3_aa: CASSPEGQPMNYGYTF
cdr3_nt: TGTGCCAGCAGCCCAGAAGGACAGCCTATGAACTATGGCTACACCTTC

v_call: TRBV27
clone_size: many
j_call: TRBJ1-5
d_call: -
cdr3_aa: CASSSVMSGNQPQHF
cdr3_nt: TGTGCCAGCAGCTCTGTTATGAGTGGCAATCAGCCCCAGCATTTT

v_call: TRBV5-4
clone_size: -
j_call: TRBJ1-2
d_call: -
cdr3_aa: CASSLAPDNSYGYTF
cdr3_nt: TGTGCCAGCAGCTTGGCCCCGGACAACTCCTATGGCTACACCTTC

v_call: TRBV7-2
clone_size: -
j_call: TRBJ1-4
d_call: TRBD1
cdr3_aa: CASSTRGTGMGEKLFF
cdr3_nt: TGTGCCAGCAGCACCCGAGGGACAGGGATGGGTGAAAAACTGTTTTTT

v_call: TRBV2
clone_size: few
j_call: TRBJ1-4
d_call: TRBD1
cdr3_aa: CASKLGTGVREKLFF
cdr3_nt: TGTGCCAGCAAACTGGGGACAGGGGTGCGTGAAAAACTGTTTTTT

v_call: TRBV20-1
clone_size: few
j_call: TRBJ2-3
d_call: -
cdr3_aa: CSASPGISTDTQYF
cdr3_nt: TGCAGTGCTAGCCCGGGGATTAGCACAGATACGCAGTATTTT

v_call: TRBV4-3
clone_size: few
j_call: TRBJ2-1
d_call: -
cdr3_aa: CASSHAGAYNEQFF
cdr3_nt: TGCGCCAGCAGCCATGCCGGGGCCTACAATGAGCAGTTCTTC

v_call: TRBV4-1
clone_size: -
j_call: TRBJ2-7
d_call: -
cdr3_aa: CASSQDVWAGRPDTEQYF
cdr3_nt: TGCGCCAGCAGCCAAGATGTTTGGGCAGGAAGACCCGATACCGAGCAGTACTTC

v_call: TRBV2
clone_size: few
j_call: TRBJ1-4
d_call: -
cdr3_aa: CASSEASGTNEKLFF
cdr3_nt: TGTGCCAGCAGTGAAGCGTCGGGAACTAATGAAAAACTGTTTTTT

v_call: TRBV28
clone_size: many
j_call: TRBJ2-7
d_call: TRBD1
cdr3_aa: CASSPRDRGEQYF
cdr3_nt: TGTGCCAGCAGTCCCCGGGACAGGGGCGAGCAGTACTTC

v_call: TRBV12-3/TRBV12-4
clone_size: -
j_call: TRBJ2-1
d_call: TRBD2
cdr3_aa: CASRPTSEGHEQFF
cdr3_nt: TGTGCCAGCAGACCGACTAGCGAGGGGCATGAGCAGTTCTTC

v_call: TRBV12-3/TRBV12-4
clone_size: many
j_call: TRBJ1-5
d_call: -
cdr3_aa: CASSLARGNQPQHF
cdr3_nt: TGTGCCAGCAGTTTAGCGAGGGGCAATCAGCCCCAGCATTTT

v_call: TRBV6-5
clone_size: many
j_call: TRBJ1-1
d_call: -
cdr3_aa: CASSQGRSEAFF
cdr3_nt: TGTGCCAGCAGCCAGGGAAGATCGGAAGCTTTCTTT

v_call: TRBV6-5
clone_size: -
j_call: TRBJ2-2
d_call: TRBD2
cdr3_aa: CASGGTSAGNIGELFF
cdr3_nt: TGTGCCAGCGGGGGGACTAGCGCAGGGAACATCGGGGAGCTGTTTTTT

v_call: TRBV15
clone_size: few
j_call: TRBJ2-7
d_call: -
cdr3_aa: CATSNTNYEQYF
cdr3_nt: TGTGCCACCAGCAACACGAACTACGAGCAGTACTTC

v_call: TRBV19
clone_size: -
j_call: TRBJ2-4
d_call: TRBD1
cdr3_aa: CASSIGDSLAKNIQYF
cdr3_nt: TGTGCCAGTAGTATAGGGGACAGCCTAGCCAAAAACATTCAGTACTTC

v_call: TRBV7-2
clone_size: many
j_call: TRBJ2-3
d_call: -
cdr3_aa: CASSPTQDTQYF
cdr3_nt: TGTGCCAGCAGCCCGACTCAAGATACGCAGTATTTT

v_call: TRBV10-2
clone_size: many
j_call: TRBJ2-7
d_call: TRBD1
cdr3_aa: CASSGQGGYEQYF
cdr3_nt: TGCGCCAGCAGTGGACAGGGCGGCTACGAGCAGTACTTC

v_call: TRBV7-3
clone_size: few
j_call: TRBJ1-1
d_call: TRBD1
cdr3_aa: CASSPTGASRGEAFF
cdr3_nt: TGTGCCAGCAGCCCAACAGGGGCCTCCCGCGGTGAAGCTTTCTTT

v_call: TRBV6-1
clone_size: many
j_call: TRBJ1-3
d_call: -
cdr3_aa: CASTGTPGNTIYF
cdr3_nt: TGTGCCAGCACCGGGACACCTGGAAACACCATATATTTT

v_call: TRBV18
clone_size: many
j_call: TRBJ1-1
d_call: -
cdr3_aa: CASSPAVGTEAFF
cdr3_nt: TGTGCCAGCTCCCCCGCCGTAGGCACTGAAGCTTTCTTT

v_call: TRBV20-1
clone_size: few
j_call: TRBJ1-5
d_call: -
cdr3_aa: CSATVGGWNQPQHF
cdr3_nt: TGCAGTGCTACCGTGGGGGGCTGGAATCAGCCCCAGCATTTT

v_call: TRBV6-2/TRBV6-3
clone_size: -
j_call: TRBJ2-1
d_call: -
cdr3_aa: CASSYDPGNNEQFF
cdr3_nt: TGTGCCAGCAGTTACGATCCGGGTAACAATGAGCAGTTCTTC

v_call: TRBV9
clone_size: many
j_call: TRBJ2-3
d_call: -
cdr3_aa: CASSVGSGANTDTQYF
cdr3_nt: TGTGCCAGCAGCGTAGGGAGCGGAGCCAACACAGATACGCAGTATTTT

v_call: TRBV20-1
clone_size: -
j_call: TRBJ2-3
d_call: -
cdr3_aa: CSARDMASITQYF
cdr3_nt: TGCAGTGCTAGAGATATGGCTAGCATTACGCAGTATTTT

v_call: TRBV5-4
clone_size: few
j_call: TRBJ1-1
d_call: TRBD1
cdr3_aa: CASSLRTGFDTEAFF
cdr3_nt: TGTGCCAGCAGCTTACGGACAGGGTTTGACACTGAAGCTTTCTTT

v_call: TRBV29-1
clone_size: many
j_call: TRBJ1-5
d_call: -
cdr3_aa: CSVETGGGQPQHF
cdr3_nt: TGCAGCGTGGAGACGGGCGGTGGTCAGCCCCAGCATTTT

v_call: TRBV7-2
clone_size: many
j_call: TRBJ2-2
d_call: TRBD1
cdr3_aa: CASIPTGGFRTGELFF
cdr3_nt: TGTGCCAGCATCCCGACAGGGGGCTTTCGGACCGGGGAGCTGTTTTTT

v_call: TRBV5-1
clone_size: many
j_call: TRBJ2-7
d_call: TRBD1
cdr3_aa: CASSLRQGTYEQYF
cdr3_nt: TGCGCCAGCAGCTTGAGACAGGGGACCTACGAGCAGTACTTC

v_call: TRBV7-2
clone_size: -
j_call: TRBJ2-3
d_call: -
cdr3_aa: CASSLGRRDTDTQYF
cdr3_nt: TGTGCCAGCAGCTTAGGCAGGAGAGACACAGATACGCAGTATTTT

v_call: TRBV29-1
clone_size: many
j_call: TRBJ2-3
d_call: TRBD2
cdr3_aa: CSVYGLAGGRETDTQYF
cdr3_nt: TGCAGCGTTTATGGACTAGCGGGAGGAAGAGAAACAGATACGCAGTATTTT

v_call: TRBV2
clone_size: many
j_call: TRBJ2-3
d_call: -
cdr3_aa: CASSLDSGVQDTQYF
cdr3_nt: TGTGCCAGCAGCCTAGATTCCGGGGTTCAAGATACGCAGTATTTT

v_call: TRBV12-3/TRBV12-4
clone_size: many
j_call: TRBJ1-3
d_call: -
cdr3_aa: CASSRNTIYF
cdr3_nt: TGTGCCAGCAGCCGAAACACCATATATTTT

v_call: TRBV4-3
clone_size: -
j_call: TRBJ2-3
d_call: -
cdr3_aa: CASSQDLATDTQYF
cdr3_nt: TGCGCCAGCAGCCAAGATCTCGCGACAGATACGCAGTATTTT

v_call: TRBV10-2
clone_size: many
j_call: TRBJ2-1
d_call: -
cdr3_aa: CASRGPPSYNEQFF
cdr3_nt: TGCGCCAGCAGAGGCCCCCCCTCCTACAATGAGCAGTTCTTC

v_call: TRBV10-1
clone_size: many
j_call: TRBJ2-7
d_call: TRBD2
cdr3_aa: CASSGGLYREQYF
cdr3_nt: TGCGCCAGCAGTGGGGGACTATATCGCGAGCAGTACTTC